These 8 T cell receptor beta chains were sequenced from one sample in a study of OX40 agonist ivuxolimab in advanced cancers. TCRdb keeps only in-frame clones here, not all; method: immunoSEQ multiplex PCR. The sample holds tens of thousands of clones; 85% to 90% are singletons and the top ten take under 15%. This sample comprised CD4+ or CD8+ T cells sorted from blood, obtained in a trial of the OX40 agonist ivuxolimab. The receptors originated from an adult with an advanced solid tumor such as melanoma, head and neck, liver or kidney cancer.

The chain is built from TRBV7-9 and TRBJ1-1; D remains ambiguous. V lost 3 bases and J lost 2, with 7 bases in between. In germline, CDR1 is SEHNR, CDR2 FQNEAQ (reference sequence). The length of the CDR3 is 13 residues. The chain's CDR3 is CASSFKHNTEAFF. DNA of the CDR3: TGTGCCAGCAGCTTCAAACATAACACTGAAGCTTTCTTT.

V and J are TRBV19 and TRBJ1-3; a weak D match, TRBD1 (5 bases). The CDR3 length is 14 residues. Between the trimmed V and J ends, which lost 5 bases and 2 bases, there was a span of 10 bases. Germline CDR1 LNHDA, CDR2 SQIVND (reference sequence). The CDR3 bases are TGTGCCAGTAGTCACAGAGGGGCTGGAAACACCATATATTTT. Encoded protein: CASSHRGAGNTIYF.

V usage is TRBV27 and J usage is TRBJ1-2; D uncertain. The V and J ends lost 2 bases and 4 bases respectively, with 14 bases between them. The CDR3 has 15 amino acids. Germline CDR1 MNHEY, CDR2 SMNVEV (reference sequence). Written as DNA, the CDR3 is TGTGCCAGCAGTTTAGCGGGGAACGCGGGCTATGGCTACACCTTC. Its translation: CASSLAGNAGYGYTF.

The V call is TRBV7-9, the J call TRBJ1-2; 7 nucleotides align to TRBD1. Germline values: CDR1 SEHNR, CDR2 FQNEAQ (reference sequence). With 3 bases clipped from V and 7 bases from J, the junction kept 5 bases outside the gene matches. CDR3 length equals 13 residues. The CDR3 nucleotides are TGTGCCAGCAGCTTTAGGGGGCTTAGTGGCTACACCTTC. Amino acid sequence: CASSFRGLSGYTF.

The chain joins TRBV11-2 to TRBJ2-5, with D unclear. V was trimmed by 3 bases and J by 4 bases, leaving 15 bases between them. This CDR3 region has 15 residues. Germline V gene data show CDR1 as SGHAT and CDR2 as FQNNGV. The CDR3 coding sequence is TGTGCCAGCAGCTTCCGGGCCAGCTACGGAGAGACCCAGTACTTC. Residues: CASSFRASYGETQYF.

V and J are TRBV18 and TRBJ1-1; no firm D call. This CDR3 contains 16 residues. Germline V CDR1 and CDR2: KGHSH, LQKENI. V lost 1 base to trimming and J lost 3 bases, with 15 bases between them. Here the CDR3 reads CASSPQGPPLHTEAFF. CDR3 bases: TGTGCCAGCTCACCACAAGGGCCCCCTCTTCACACTGAAGCTTTCTTT. Full variable domain (rest looked up from reference TRBV18 and TRBJ1-1): NAGVMQNPRHLVRRRGQEARLRCSPMKGHSHVYWYRQLPEEGLKFMVYLQKENIIDESGMPKERFSAEFPKEGPSILRIQQVVRGDSAAYFCASSPQGPPLHTEAFFGQGTRLTVV.

The rearrangement uses TRBV5-1 and TRBJ2-3, with 10 nucleotides matching TRBD1. CDR1 and CDR2 from the germline V gene are SGHRS and YFSETQ. V lost 0 bases, J lost 4 bases, and 11 bases stayed unmatched. CDR3 length equals 18 residues. CDR3 sequence (DNA): TGCGCCAGCAGCTTGGGACCGGGACAGGGGTTTGTGGCAGATACGCAGTATTTT. Translation gives CASSLGPGQGFVADTQYF.

The chain recombines TRBV6-6 with TRBJ2-1, with D tentatively TRBD1 (5 bases). The CDR3 totals 14 residues. Trimming cost V 2 bases and J 1 base, with 6 bases left between them. CDR1 is MNHNY, CDR2 SVGAGI, per germline (reference sequence). The CDR3 DNA is TGTGCCAGCAGTTACAGGGGATCCTACAATGAGCAGTTCTTC. This codes for CASSYRGSYNEQFF.